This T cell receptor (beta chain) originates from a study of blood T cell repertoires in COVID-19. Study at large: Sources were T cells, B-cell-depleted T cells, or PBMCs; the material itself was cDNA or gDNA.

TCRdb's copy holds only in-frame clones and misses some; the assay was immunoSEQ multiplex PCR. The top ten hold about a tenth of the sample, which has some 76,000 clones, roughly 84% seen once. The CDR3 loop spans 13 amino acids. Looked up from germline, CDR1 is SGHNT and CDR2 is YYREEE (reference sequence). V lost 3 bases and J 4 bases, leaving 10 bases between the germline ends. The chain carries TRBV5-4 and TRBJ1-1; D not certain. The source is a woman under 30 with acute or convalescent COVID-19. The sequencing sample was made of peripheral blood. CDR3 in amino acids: CASSSASGTEAFF. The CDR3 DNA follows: TGTGCCAGCAGCTCCGCGTCGGGCACTGAAGCTTTCTTT.